This T cell receptor (beta chain) was identified in a study of OX40 agonist ivuxolimab in advanced cancers. General study results and limits: CD4+ and CD8+ T cells in blood underwent clonal expansion by week 6 at 0.1 to 3.0 mg/kg. Some patients who did not respond also had low normalized T-cell clonal expansion.

Germline assignment: CDR1 MNHEY and CDR2 SVGAGI. The CDR3 consists of 14 residues. V dropped 4 bases and J dropped 8; count of bases not matched to a gene: 10. A remark on this clone: Its target is unknown.

Repertoires were generated with immunoSEQ multiplex PCR, while TCRdb's copy carries only in-frame clones and drops some. This table has about 72,000 clones, 88% appearing once. The rearrangement links TRBV6-5 to TRBJ1-2; 7 nucleotides line up with TRBD1. The sequencing here drew on CD4+ or CD8+ T cells sorted from blood, taken in a trial of the OX40 agonist ivuxolimab. The clonotype originates from an adult with an advanced solid tumor such as melanoma, head and neck, liver or kidney cancer. CDR3 in DNA: TGTGCCAGCAGTTCGGGACAGCCTTACGAGGGCTACACCTTC. This sequence encodes CASSSGQPYEGYTF.